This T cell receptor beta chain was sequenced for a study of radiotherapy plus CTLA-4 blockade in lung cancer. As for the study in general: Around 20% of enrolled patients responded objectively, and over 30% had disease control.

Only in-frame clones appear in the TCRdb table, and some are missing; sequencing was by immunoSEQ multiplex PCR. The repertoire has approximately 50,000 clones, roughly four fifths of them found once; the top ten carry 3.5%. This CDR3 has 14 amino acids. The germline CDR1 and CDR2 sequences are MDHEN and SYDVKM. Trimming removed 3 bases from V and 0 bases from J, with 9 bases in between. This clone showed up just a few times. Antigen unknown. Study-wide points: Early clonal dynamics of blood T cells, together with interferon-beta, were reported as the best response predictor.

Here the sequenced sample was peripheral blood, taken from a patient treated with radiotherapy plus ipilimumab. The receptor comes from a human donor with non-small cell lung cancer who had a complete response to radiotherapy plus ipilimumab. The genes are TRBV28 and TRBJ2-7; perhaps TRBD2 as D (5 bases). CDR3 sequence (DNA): TGTGCCAGCAGTTTGCCCGGGGTCTCCTACGAGCAGTACTTC. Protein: CASSLPGVSYEQYF.